The 27 T cell receptor beta chains below were found in one sample sequenced in a study of STAT5B mutations in CD4+ large granular lymphocyte leukemia. Using immunoSEQ multiplex PCR, the repertoire was profiled, and TCRdb retains in-frame clones only, with some absent. The table includes 20,000 to 25,000 clones, about two thirds detected once. The sample was CD4+ T cells from blood buffy coats. The receptors were gathered from a human donor in good health.

The CDR3: CAISEDRDDEQYF. The CDR3 DNA follows: TGTGCCATCAGTGAGGACAGGGACGACGAGCAGTACTTC. The V gene is TRBV10-3, the J gene TRBJ2-5; 7 bases fit TRBD1. The tail of the sequence fits TRBJ2-7 better, so the J call may be wrong. Germline values: CDR1 ENHRY, CDR2 SYGVKD. The length of the CDR3 is 13 residues.

The chain is built from TRBV7-9 and TRBJ2-7; D may be TRBD1 (6 bases). Per the germline V gene, CDR1 is SEHNR and CDR2 is FQNEAQ (reference sequence). The CDR3 has 15 residues. V was clipped by 1 base and J by 2 bases, with 12 bases between them. CDR3 nucleotides: TGTGCCAGCAGCTTAGGAGACACAGGGCCCTACGAGCAGTACTTC. This encodes CASSLGDTGPYEQYF.

The J gene is TRBJ1-6, the V gene TRBV7-2, with 9 bases that match TRBD1. CDR1 is SGHTA and CDR2 is FQGNSA in the germline V gene. After removal of 3 bases from V and 7 bases from J, the junction contained 13 bases not matched to a gene. CDR3 length: 18 amino acids. Here the CDR3 DNA reads TGTGCCAGCAGCTTCGTTGTCAGCTCCGGGACAGGGAATTCACCCCTCCACTTT. Its translation: CASSFVVSSGTGNSPLHF.

The V call is TRBV7-9, the J call TRBJ2-2; TRBD1 agrees at 10 bases. The V gene's germline CDR1 is SEHNR and CDR2 FQNEAQ (reference sequence). V was pared by 5 bases and J by 3 bases, with 3 bases of the junction left unmatched. The CDR3 is 15 amino acids. The CDR3 is CASSRQGAYTGELFF. CDR3 in DNA: TGTGCCAGCAGCCGACAGGGGGCGTACACCGGGGAGCTGTTTTTT.

This clone was counted a single time. The chain carries TRBV28 and TRBJ2-1, with 11 positions matching TRBD2. Germline lookup yields CDR1 MDHEN and CDR2 SYDVKM. J was trimmed by 5 bases and V by 2 bases; bases with no gene match: 2. The CDR3 spans 15 residues. CDR3 DNA: TGTGCCAGCAGTTTAATAGCGGGGGGGGACAATGAGCAGTTCTTC. Its protein product is CASSLIAGGDNEQFF.

The V and J genes are TRBV4-1 and TRBJ1-4; D is possibly TRBD1 (5 bases). Germline V gene lookup returns CDR1 MGHRA and CDR2 YSYEKL. V lost 4 bases and J lost 3, with 18 bases in between. The CDR3 contains 17 residues. The CDR3 bases are TGCGCCAGCAGCCGTACCCTTCTTCGGGGACCTAATGAAAAACTGTTTTTT. As protein: CASSRTLLRGPNEKLFF.

This chain uses TRBV4-2 with TRBJ2-6, with a possible D match to TRBD1 (6 bases). V was shortened by 1 base and J by 4 bases, with 23 bases between the two germline ends. Per germline, CDR1 LGHNA and CDR2 YNFKEQ. CDR3 length: 20 residues. The DNA for the CDR3 is TGTGCCAGCAGCCAAGTTCTATCACCGGACAGTAGTTCGGGGGCCAACGTCCTGACTTTC. Protein sequence: CASSQVLSPDSSSGANVLTF.

This clone was seen more than once but under ten times. V gene TRBV27 combines with J gene TRBJ2-7; 8 bases are shared with TRBD1. The CDR3 has 16 amino acids. The trim removed 5 bases at V and 7 bases at J, leaving 16 bases unmatched. Per the germline V gene, CDR1 is MNHEY and CDR2 is SMNVEV (reference sequence). CDR3: CASSRNALRTGREQYF. Here the CDR3 DNA reads TGTGCCAGCAGTAGAAATGCCCTAAGGACAGGGCGAGAGCAGTACTTC.

This clone appeared a few times. This chain joins TRBV19 and TRBJ2-7, with a possible D match to TRBD1 (5 bases). Germline V lookup: CDR1 LNHDA, CDR2 SQIVND (reference sequence). V was pared by 3 bases and J by 2 bases, with 11 bases between. The CDR3 contains 14 residues. Here the CDR3 DNA reads TGTGCCAGTAGTATTAGCAGGGCAGCCTACGAGCAGTACTTC. Its protein is CASSISRAAYEQYF.

The chain couples TRBV5-1 to TRBJ2-3, with TRBD2 identical over 12 bases. The trim removed 6 bases at V and 1 base at J, leaving 3 bases unmatched. Per the germline V gene, CDR1 is SGHRS and CDR2 is YFSETQ. The CDR3 is 15 amino acids. DNA of the CDR3: TGCGCCAGCATGACTAGCGGGGGAGGCACAGATACGCAGTATTTT. Its translation is CASMTSGGGTDTQYF.

V and J are TRBV30 and TRBJ2-5; D remains ambiguous. The germline gives CDR1 GTSNPN, CDR2 SVGIG (reference sequence). The CDR3 consists of 11 residues. Trimming left V 0 bases short and J 5 bases short, with 4 bases between. CDR3: CAWSVYETQYF. The CDR3 nucleotides are TGTGCCTGGAGTGTGTATGAGACCCAGTACTTC.

The chain recombines TRBV2 with TRBJ2-2, with 16 bases lining up with TRBD2. V gave up 7 bases and J gave up 3 bases; unmatched junction bases: 5. The length of the CDR3 is 17 residues. Germline V gene lookup returns CDR1 SNHLY and CDR2 FYNNEI. The CDR3 DNA follows: TGTGCCAGCAACCTGGGACTAGCGGGGGGGCACACCGGGGAGCTGTTTTTT. It is translated as CASNLGLAGGHTGELFF.

This chain joins TRBV29-1 and TRBJ1-1, with 7 bases fitting TRBD1. Germline V lookup: CDR1 SQVTM, CDR2 ANQGSEA. This CDR3 region has 12 residues. V was pared by 4 bases and J by 4 bases, with 3 bases of the junction left unmatched. Here the CDR3 reads CSVGDRATEAFF. The CDR3 DNA sequence: TGCAGCGTTGGAGACAGGGCCACTGAAGCTTTCTTT. The whole variable domain, remainder taken from reference TRBV29-1 and TRBJ1-1, is SAVISQKPSRDICQRGTSLTIQCQVDSQVTMMFWYRQQPGQSLTLIATANQGSEATYESGFVIDKFPISRPNLTFSTLTVSNMSPEDSSIYLCSVGDRATEAFFGQGTRLTVV.

The chain recombines TRBV9 with TRBJ1-6; D possibly corresponds to TRBD1 (5 bases). The CDR3 runs to 14 residues. V lost 6 bases and J 6 bases, leaving 13 bases between the germline ends. The germline gives CDR1 SGDLS, CDR2 YYNGEE. CDR3 bases: TGTGCCAGCACCCACGGGGCCGGTAATTCACCCCTCCACTTT. Protein sequence: CASTHGAGNSPLHF.

The V gene is TRBV4-3, the J gene TRBJ1-2; perhaps TRBD1 as D (6 bases). Trimming took 1 base from V and 1 from J, leaving 25 bases between them. The germline gives CDR1 LGHNA, CDR2 YSLEER. This CDR3 is built from 20 residues. Here the CDR3 DNA reads TGCGCCAGCAGCCAAGTGTCGTTCAGGGGCGCCGATCCACTTAACTATGGCTACACCTTC. This encodes CASSQVSFRGADPLNYGYTF.

V usage is TRBV19 and J usage is TRBJ1-2; TRBD1 agrees at 8 bases. The CDR3 sequence is 15 residues long. Trimming cost V 5 bases and J 7 bases; bases outside gene matches: 12. Germline lookup yields CDR1 LNHDA and CDR2 SQIVND (reference sequence). This CDR3 reads CASSRSGQGEGGYTF. In DNA form, the CDR3 reads TGTGCCAGTAGTCGGTCCGGACAGGGTGAGGGTGGCTACACCTTC. The complete variable domain, with remaining parts taken from reference TRBV19 and TRBJ1-2, reads DGGITQSPKYLFRKEGQNVTLSCEQNLNHDAMYWYRQDPGQGLRLIYYSQIVNDFQKGDIAEGYSVSREKKESFPLTVTSAQKNPTAFYLCASSRSGQGEGGYTFGSGTRLTVV.

The chain has TRBV7-8 and TRBJ2-2, with 9 positions matching TRBD2. V was clipped by 0 bases and J by 4 bases; unmatched bases: 9. Germline V lookup: CDR1 SGHVS, CDR2 FQNEAQ. The CDR3 is made up of 18 amino acids. The CDR3 nucleotides read TGTGCCAGCAGCTTAGCTAGCGGGGGCGGCCGTGGCACCGGGGAGCTGTTTTTT. Residues: CASSLASGGGRGTGELFF.

V and J are TRBV28 and TRBJ1-1; tentative D call: TRBD1 (6 bases). The CDR3 contains 14 residues. The V gene lost 6 bases and the J gene lost 4 bases, with 15 bases spanning the gap. CDR1 is MDHEN, CDR2 SYDVKM, per germline. CDR3 residues: CASRLGGRSTEAFF. The CDR3 region has the DNA TGTGCCAGCAGACTCGGGGGGCGTAGCACTGAAGCTTTCTTT.

This chain links TRBV5-8 with TRBJ2-3; tentative D call: TRBD1 (6 bases). Trimming cost V 4 bases and J 12 bases, with 15 bases left between them. The germline CDR1 and CDR2 sequences are SGHTS and YDEGEE. This CDR3 is 12 amino acids long. This CDR3 reads CASSLTVGAQYF. DNA for the CDR3: TGTGCCAGCAGCCTAACGGTGGGGGCACAGTATTTT.

The V call is TRBV9, the J call TRBJ2-3; 12 nucleotides line up with TRBD2. The germline gives CDR1 SGDLS, CDR2 YYNGEE. Germline trimming cut 6 bases from V and 6 bases from J; bases unmatched to any gene: 14. The length of the CDR3 is 17 residues. The CDR3 spells CASTGTSGCGSPDTQYF. DNA for the CDR3: TGTGCCAGCACTGGGACTAGCGGGTGCGGGAGCCCGGATACGCAGTATTTT.

The chain carries TRBV2 and TRBJ2-7; 8 bases agree with TRBD1. The trim removed 7 bases at V and 4 bases at J, leaving 9 bases unmatched. The CDR3 covers 14 residues. Germline assignment: CDR1 SNHLY and CDR2 FYNNEI. The CDR3 DNA reads as TGTGCCAGCAATCGCCCCAGGGGGCTTTACGAGCAGTACTTC. This translates into CASNRPRGLYEQYF.

This chain links TRBV7-2 with TRBJ2-4; 10 positions match TRBD1. The CDR3 has 16 amino acids. Looked up from germline, CDR1 is SGHTA and CDR2 is FQGNSA. V was pared by 5 bases and J by 1 base, with 5 bases of the junction left unmatched. In nucleotides, the CDR3 is TGTGCCAGCAGCCAGCGGACAGGGGGTGCCAAAAACATTCAGTACTTC. This encodes CASSQRTGGAKNIQYF.

This clone showed up just a few times. The chain is built from TRBV18 and TRBJ1-5; TRBD1 aligns across 7 bases. The CDR3 covers 14 residues. Germline assignment: CDR1 KGHSH and CDR2 LQKENI. V trimming: 4 bases; J trimming: 1 base; junction bases outside the gene matches: 1. The chain's CDR3 is CASSQGASNQPQHF. The CDR3 region has the DNA TGTGCCAGCTCACAGGGGGCGAGCAATCAGCCCCAGCATTTT.

V and J are TRBV7-2 and TRBJ2-1; maybe TRBD1 (6 bases). The CDR3 sequence is 12 residues long. CDR1 and CDR2 from the germline V gene are SGHTA and FQGNSA. The V and J ends lost 6 bases and 6 bases respectively, with 9 bases between them. CDR3 nucleotide sequence: TGTGCCAGCAGTCAACAGGGCAATGAGCAGTTCTTC. Residues: CASSQQGNEQFF.

This chain uses TRBV5-1 with TRBJ2-7; 8 nucleotides match TRBD1. Looked up from germline, CDR1 is SGHRS and CDR2 is YFSETQ. The V gene end was trimmed by 5 bases and the J gene end by 3 bases; junction bases not matched to a gene: 10. This CDR3 contains 15 residues. CDR3 residues: CASRLAGTGVYEQYF. CDR3 nucleotides: TGCGCCAGCAGACTCGCCGGGACAGGAGTCTACGAGCAGTACTTC.

The chain uses TRBV2 and TRBJ1-2; 7 positions match TRBD1. Trimming cost V 11 bases and J 4 bases; bases outside gene matches: 10. Per germline, CDR1 SNHLY and CDR2 FYNNEI. This CDR3 comprises 13 residues. The chain's CDR3 is CASTRGPGYGYTF. In DNA form, the CDR3 reads TGTGCCTCAACAAGGGGGCCGGGCTATGGCTACACCTTC.

V is TRBV19 and J is TRBJ2-7; 9 bases match TRBD1. The CDR3 is made up of 14 amino acids. V lost 6 bases to trimming and J lost 5 bases; unmatched junction nucleotides: 8. The germline V gene encodes CDR1 LNHDA and CDR2 SQIVND (reference sequence). The chain's CDR3 is CASRAGQGLNEQYF. The CDR3 nucleotides read TGTGCCAGTAGGGCAGGACAGGGGCTAAACGAGCAGTACTTC.